The 30 T cell receptor beta chains below were found in one sample sequenced in a study of lymphopenia after photon versus proton radiotherapy. TCRdb keeps only in-frame clones here, not all; method: immunoSEQ multiplex PCR. The sample lists 3,500 to 4,500 clones, over 60% occurring once. The sample in question was peripheral blood, obtained from a patient treated with proton-based radiotherapy. The source of these receptors is an elderly man with esophageal cancer.

V is TRBV6-6 and J is TRBJ1-1; D unresolved. Germline lookup yields CDR1 MNHNY and CDR2 SVGAGI (reference sequence). This CDR3 comprises 10 residues. V lost 5 bases to trimming and J lost 6 bases, with 4 bases between them. The CDR3 spells CASSTSEAFF. In DNA form, the CDR3 reads TGTGCCAGCAGTACATCTGAAGCTTTCTTT.

The V gene is TRBV28, the J gene TRBJ2-5, with TRBD1 as a possible D gene (6 bases). Trimming left V 6 bases short and J 5 bases short, with 19 bases between. CDR1 MDHEN and CDR2 SYDVKM come from the germline V gene. The CDR3 is 15 amino acids. The CDR3 loop is CASRQGGSTWETQYF. The CDR3 bases are TGTGCCAGCAGACAGGGCGGATCGACATGGGAGACCCAGTACTTC.

The table lists this clone with a few counts. The chain joins TRBV11-3 to TRBJ2-7; tentative D call: TRBD1 (7 bases). Germline V gives CDR1 SGHNT, CDR2 YENEEA. The CDR3 contains 14 residues. The germline V and J ends were trimmed by 3 bases and 4 bases, with 13 bases remaining between them. Here the CDR3 reads CASSFRGTAYEQYF. The DNA for the CDR3 is TGTGCCAGCAGCTTCCGGGGGACAGCTTACGAGCAGTACTTC.

The chain employs TRBV5-6 and TRBJ2-3; a possible D gene is TRBD1 (6 bases). V lost 2 bases, J lost 3 bases, and 7 bases lay in between. The CDR3 length is 13 residues. Germline CDR1 and CDR2: SGHDT and YYEEEE. CDR3 in amino acids: CASSFQGTDTQYF. The CDR3 DNA is TGTGCCAGCAGCTTTCAGGGGACAGATACGCAGTATTTT. Together with reference TRBV5-6 and TRBJ2-3, the CDR3 gives the full variable domain: DAGVTQSPTHLIKTRGQQVTLRCSPKSGHDTVSWYQQALGQGPQFIFQYYEEEERQRGNFPDRFSGHQFPNYSSELNVNALLLGDSALYLCASSFQGTDTQYFGPGTRLTVL.

This sequence joins TRBV10-1 and TRBJ1-1, with unresolved D. The length of the CDR3 is 13 residues. Germline-derived CDR1 and CDR2 are WNHNN and SYGVQD (reference sequence). V lost 4 bases to trimming and J lost 2 bases, with 8 bases between them. The CDR3 DNA is TGCGCCAGCAGTGTCGGGATTAACACTGAAGCTTTCTTT. It specifies CASSVGINTEAFF.

This clone rates as medium-sized (0.01 to 0.1%). CDR3 protein: CASSQDRHEQYF. The DNA of the CDR3 is TGTGCCAGCAGCCAAGATCGCCACGAGCAGTACTTC. V is TRBV14 and J is TRBJ2-7, with unresolved D. V was cut by 0 bases and J by 5 bases, with 5 bases left in between. This CDR3 contains 12 residues. Germline CDR1 and CDR2: SGHDN and FVKESK. Variable domain in full (rest from reference TRBV14 and TRBJ2-7): EAGVTQFPSHSVIEKGQTVTLRCDPISGHDNLYWYRRVMGKEIKFLLHFVKESKQDESGMPNNRFLAERTGGTYSTLKVQPAELEDSGVYFCASSQDRHEQYFGPGTRLTVT.

This clone was recorded once. The chain recombines TRBV6-1 with TRBJ2-3, with D maybe TRBD1 (5 bases). Germline loops: CDR1 MNHNS, CDR2 SASEGT. V was trimmed by 5 bases and J by 3 bases, leaving 6 bases between them. The CDR3 length is 12 residues. CDR3 sequence: CASSPGTDTQYF. Here the CDR3 DNA reads TGTGCCAGCAGTCCAGGGACAGATACGCAGTATTTT.

This chain uses TRBV27 with TRBJ1-2; 7 bases match TRBD1. With 4 bases clipped from V and 5 bases from J, the junction kept 4 bases outside the gene matches. The V gene's germline CDR1 is MNHEY and CDR2 SMNVEV (reference sequence). The CDR3 covers 13 residues. The CDR3 reads CASSWETGYGYTF. DNA for the CDR3: TGTGCCAGCAGTTGGGAGACAGGGTATGGCTACACCTTC.

This clone showed up just a few times. V and J are TRBV21-1 and TRBJ2-5; the tabulated D call, TRBD1, remains unverified against the DNA. TRBV21-1 is a known pseudogene. CDR3 length equals 17 residues. CDR3 sequence: CASSASDPGQVDETQYF. The CDR3 DNA reads TGTGCCAGCAGCGCCTCAGATCCGGGACAGGTTGACGAGACCCAGTACTTC.

The CDR3 DNA is TGCGCCAGCAGCCAAGATTTCGAGACCCAGTACTTC. Translated: CASSQDFETQYF. The rearrangement links TRBV4-1 to TRBJ2-5; D remains unclear. Germline V gene data show CDR1 as MGHRA and CDR2 as YSYEKL. This CDR3 region has 12 residues. The V and J ends lost 0 bases and 5 bases respectively, with 4 bases between them.

The chain has TRBV5-1 and TRBJ2-6; no clear D gene. The CDR3 runs to 15 residues. Trimming took off 0 bases at V and 1 base at J, with 5 bases between the two ends. Germline CDR1 reads SGHRS; CDR2 reads YFSETQ. The chain's CDR3 is CASSLDGSGANVLTF. The CDR3 region has the DNA TGCGCCAGCAGCTTGGATGGTTCTGGGGCCAACGTCCTGACTTTC.

The chain carries TRBV11-2 and TRBJ1-5; D call uncertain. V lost 0 bases, J lost 1 base, and 7 bases lay in between. The CDR3 has 15 amino acids. Germline V CDR1 and CDR2: SGHAT, FQNNGV. Written as DNA, the CDR3 is TGTGCCAGCAGCTTAGATTTTAGGAGCAATCAGCCCCAGCATTTT. It specifies CASSLDFRSNQPQHF.

Of note for this clone: Possible read error: a much larger clone is one base away. As DNA, the CDR3 is TGTGCCAGCAGTGTAGCGGGGGGGATATACGAGCAGTACTTC. Amino acids: CASSVAGGIYEQYF. The chain uses TRBV30 and TRBJ2-7, with 11 bases lining up with TRBD2. The CDR3 is 14 residues long. Germline CDR1 and CDR2: GTSNPN and SVGIG (reference sequence). J gave up 4 bases and V 8 bases, and 10 bases lay outside the gene matches.

The table lists this clone with a few counts. This chain joins TRBV10-1 and TRBJ1-3, with D uncertain. The CDR3 has 13 residues. The germline gives CDR1 WNHNN, CDR2 SYGVQD (reference sequence). V dropped 3 bases and J dropped 0 bases, with 3 bases sitting between them. The CDR3 region is CASSDSSGNTIYF. DNA of the CDR3: TGCGCCAGCAGTGATAGCTCTGGAAACACCATATATTTT.

This chain joins TRBV10-2 and TRBJ2-5; 16 bases fit TRBD2. The length of the CDR3 is 18 residues. The germline CDR1 and CDR2 sequences are WSHSY and SAAADI. Trimming cost V 7 bases and J 1 base; bases outside gene matches: 9. For the CDR3, the DNA is TGCGCCAGCATCCCCTCGGGACTAGCGGGGGGGCTCCAAGAGACCCAGTACTTC. Translating gives CASIPSGLAGGLQETQYF.

By proportion, this clone is medium-sized. The V gene is TRBV9, the J gene TRBJ2-7; 9 nucleotides align to TRBD1. Germline-derived CDR1 and CDR2 are SGDLS and YYNGEE. The V and J ends lost 3 bases and 6 bases, in that order; junction bases with no gene match: 10. CDR3 length: 15 residues. Here the CDR3 DNA reads TGTGCCAGCAGCGAGAGAGGGACAGGGACCTCCGAGCAGTACTTC. Translated: CASSERGTGTSEQYF.

J is TRBJ2-7 and V is TRBV18; TRBD1 agrees at 7 bases. The CDR3 loop spans 14 amino acids. The V segment lost 0 bases and the J segment 6 bases; nucleotides outside the gene matches: 5. Germline CDR1 is KGHSH and CDR2 is LQKENI. The CDR3 reads CASSPPSGGVEQYF. Written as DNA, the CDR3 is TGTGCCAGCTCACCACCGTCAGGGGGTGTCGAGCAGTACTTC.

V is TRBV14 and J is TRBJ1-6; D ambiguous. The CDR3 covers 14 residues. The V gene lost 1 base and the J gene lost 7 bases, with 8 bases spanning the gap. CDR1 and CDR2 (germline): SGHDN, FVKESK. The CDR3 nucleotides are TGTGCCAGCAGCCAAGGACGGGAAAATTCACCCCTCCACTTT. It is translated as CASSQGRENSPLHF. The full variable domain, in which reference TRBV14 and TRBJ1-6 provide the parts outside the CDR3, is EAGVTQFPSHSVIEKGQTVTLRCDPISGHDNLYWYRRVMGKEIKFLLHFVKESKQDESGMPNNRFLAERTGGTYSTLKVQPAELEDSGVYFCASSQGRENSPLHFGNGTRLTVT.

The rearrangement links TRBV9 to TRBJ2-7, with 8 positions matching TRBD2. The J segment lost 4 bases and the V segment lost 4 bases, leaving 10 bases of the junction unmatched. The CDR3 runs 15 residues. Germline V gene data show CDR1 as SGDLS and CDR2 as YYNGEE. CDR3 coding DNA: TGTGCCAGCAGCCCCTCCTACGGGGGGGTGTACGAGCAGTACTTC. It yields the protein CASSPSYGGVYEQYF.

The chain has TRBV5-1 and TRBJ2-3; D is perhaps TRBD1 (5 bases). Trimming shortened V by 4 bases and J by 5 bases, and 17 bases separated the two germline ends. The CDR3 is 15 amino acids. Germline lookup yields CDR1 SGHRS and CDR2 YFSETQ. CDR3 DNA sequence: TGCGCCAGCAGCGGTAGTGGGGCTCAAGGAGATACGCAGTATTTT. Protein: CASSGSGAQGDTQYF. The full variable domain, in which reference TRBV5-1 and TRBJ2-3 provide the parts outside the CDR3, is KAGVTQTPRYLIKTRGQQVTLSCSPISGHRSVSWYQQTPGQGLQFLFEYFSETQRNKGNFPGRFSGRQFSNSRSEMNVSTLELGDSALYLCASSGSGAQGDTQYFGPGTRLTVL.

The chain recombines TRBV4-2 with TRBJ1-1; D gene uncertain. V shed 5 bases and J shed 5 bases, with 12 bases lying between them. Germline values: CDR1 LGHNA, CDR2 YNFKEQ. The CDR3 sequence is 13 residues long. The CDR3 loop is CASSTLGMTEAFF. Here the CDR3 DNA reads TGTGCCAGCAGCACCCTAGGGATGACTGAAGCTTTCTTT.

The chain has TRBV6-1 and TRBJ2-7; TRBD1 matches at 8 bases. Germline V gene lookup returns CDR1 MNHNS and CDR2 SASEGT. The CDR3 totals 15 residues. The V gene end was trimmed by 6 bases and the J gene end by 2 bases; junction bases not matched to a gene: 9. DNA of the CDR3: TGTGCCAGCAGCCAAGAGCAGGGGGCTGCCTACGAGCAGTACTTC. Translated, it gives CASSQEQGAAYEQYF.

This sequence joins TRBV6-5 and TRBJ1-2, with a weak D call TRBD1 (6 bases). CDR3 length: 13 amino acids. V lost 8 bases and J 1 base, leaving 11 bases between the germline ends. Germline-derived CDR1 and CDR2 are MNHEY and SVGAGI. CDR3 DNA: TGTGCCAGCTACCCAGGGGTTAACTATGGCTACACCTTC. Its protein is CASYPGVNYGYTF.

CDR3 region: CASSRTVYNEQFF. The CDR3 DNA sequence: TGTGCCAGCAGCCGGACAGTTTACAATGAGCAGTTCTTC. The chain combines TRBV6-1 with TRBJ2-1, with D maybe TRBD1 (6 bases). Germline CDR1 is MNHNS and CDR2 is SASEGT. V was cut by 6 bases and J by 4 bases, with 10 bases left in between. The CDR3 spans 13 residues.

This chain connects TRBV6-6 to TRBJ2-7; tentatively, D is TRBD2 (6 bases). Trimming shortened V by 1 base and J by 5 bases, and 9 bases separated the two germline ends. This CDR3 has 13 amino acids. Germline CDR1 MNHNY, CDR2 SVGAGI (reference sequence). CDR3 loop: CASSYYGGNEQYF. CDR3 in DNA: TGTGCCAGCAGTTACTACGGGGGTAACGAGCAGTACTTC.

CDR3 DNA sequence: TGCGCCAGCAGTGAGTCTCGAGCGGTAGATACGCAGTATTTT. Amino acids: CASSESRAVDTQYF. V and J are TRBV10-1 and TRBJ2-3; D perhaps matches TRBD2 (5 bases). Germline V gene sequence: CDR1 WNHNN, CDR2 SYGVQD (reference sequence). Trimming took 0 bases from V and 5 from J, leaving 9 bases between them. CDR3 length: 14 residues.

V usage is TRBV30 and J usage is TRBJ1-4; D is ambiguous. Germline loops: CDR1 GTSNPN, CDR2 SVGIG (reference sequence). The CDR3 extends over 14 amino acids. Between the trimmed V and J ends, which lost 8 bases and 6 bases, there was a span of 19 bases. The CDR3 DNA reads TGTGCCACTAACCGGGCCGCCGCTGATGAAAAACTGTTTTTT. The encoded protein is CATNRAAADEKLFF. Supplemented by reference TRBV30 and TRBJ1-4, the full variable domain reads SQTIHQWPATLVQPVGSPLSLECTVEGTSNPNLYWYRQAAGRGLQLLFYSVGIGQISSEVPQNLSASRPQDRQFILSSKKLLLSDSGFYLCATNRAAADEKLFFGSGTQLSVL.

CDR3 protein: CAWSGQDNQPQHF. As DNA, the CDR3 is TGTGCCTGGAGCGGACAGGACAATCAGCCCCAGCATTTT. The chain carries TRBV30 and TRBJ1-5; 7 bases are shared with TRBD1. The germline CDR1 and CDR2 sequences are GTSNPN and SVGIG (reference sequence). V shed 3 bases, J shed 3 bases, and the junction held 2 bases outside the gene matches. The CDR3 is made up of 13 amino acids.

The J gene is TRBJ1-3, the V gene TRBV5-4, with D unclear. Germline lookup yields CDR1 SGHNT and CDR2 YYREEE (reference sequence). The ends were cut back, 2 bases at V and 0 bases at J, with 3 bases in the middle. The CDR3 length is 13 residues. CDR3 loop: CASSFPSGNTIYF. The CDR3, as DNA: TGTGCCAGCAGCTTCCCCTCTGGAAACACCATATATTTT.

This chain links TRBV6-5 with TRBJ1-1, with D tentatively TRBD1 (6 bases). Germline V gene lookup returns CDR1 MNHEY and CDR2 SVGAGI. V lost 3 bases, J lost 5 bases, and 13 bases lay in between. The CDR3 contains 14 residues. CDR3 bases: TGTGCCAGCAGTTATGTTGGGGGGCGAACTGAAGCTTTCTTT. It is translated as CASSYVGGRTEAFF.